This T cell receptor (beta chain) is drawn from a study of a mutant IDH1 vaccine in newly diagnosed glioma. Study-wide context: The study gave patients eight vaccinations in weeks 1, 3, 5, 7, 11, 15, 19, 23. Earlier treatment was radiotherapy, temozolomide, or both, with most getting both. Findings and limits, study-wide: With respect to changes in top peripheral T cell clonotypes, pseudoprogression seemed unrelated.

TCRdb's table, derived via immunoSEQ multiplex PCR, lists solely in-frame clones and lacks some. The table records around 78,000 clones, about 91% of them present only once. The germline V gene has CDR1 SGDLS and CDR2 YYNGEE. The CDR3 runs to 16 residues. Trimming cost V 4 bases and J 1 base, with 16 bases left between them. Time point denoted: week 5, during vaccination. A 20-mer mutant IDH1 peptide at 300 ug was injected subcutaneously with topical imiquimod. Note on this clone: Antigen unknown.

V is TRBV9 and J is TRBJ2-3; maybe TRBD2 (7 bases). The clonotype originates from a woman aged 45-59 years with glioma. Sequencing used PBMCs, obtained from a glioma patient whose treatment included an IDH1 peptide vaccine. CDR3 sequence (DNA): TGTGCCAGCAGCCTCCTAGGGGGGGCGGGCACAGATACGCAGTATTTT. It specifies CASSLLGGAGTDTQYF.